The clone carrying this T cell receptor beta chain was seen only a few times. No antigen is known for it. Isolated RNA was reverse transcribed in full, so expressed TCRB transcripts were sequenced. The protocol was immunoSEQ multiplex PCR, while the TCRdb copy is restricted to in-frame clones and leaves out a portion. The repertoire holds more than 550,000 clones, with over 12% as singletons. Sorting that relied on CD45RO/CCR7/CD25/CD127/CD95/CD27 yielded CD4+ naive, central memory, regulatory and stem cell-like memory cells. The data originate from a study of beta chain features in type 1 diabetes. Study conclusions and caveats: Patients with type 1 diabetes showed fewer VDJ junction insertions and more deletions. Among patients with Type 1 diabetes, TCRB CDR3s were moderately but significantly shorter in every one of the four CD4+ subsets.

Germline lookup yields CDR1 LGHNA and CDR2 YNFKEQ. V lost 4 bases, J lost 0 bases, and 18 bases lay in between. This CDR3 region has 17 residues. Sequenced material: naive CD4+ T cells from blood. The chain recombines TRBV4-2 with TRBJ1-2; D not resolved. The sequence derives from a man between 18 and 35 years old with type 1 diabetes. The CDR3 DNA reads TGTGCCAGCAGCCCGGAATATCGGAGTCGCCCTAACTATGGCTACACCTTC. This codes for CASSPEYRSRPNYGYTF.